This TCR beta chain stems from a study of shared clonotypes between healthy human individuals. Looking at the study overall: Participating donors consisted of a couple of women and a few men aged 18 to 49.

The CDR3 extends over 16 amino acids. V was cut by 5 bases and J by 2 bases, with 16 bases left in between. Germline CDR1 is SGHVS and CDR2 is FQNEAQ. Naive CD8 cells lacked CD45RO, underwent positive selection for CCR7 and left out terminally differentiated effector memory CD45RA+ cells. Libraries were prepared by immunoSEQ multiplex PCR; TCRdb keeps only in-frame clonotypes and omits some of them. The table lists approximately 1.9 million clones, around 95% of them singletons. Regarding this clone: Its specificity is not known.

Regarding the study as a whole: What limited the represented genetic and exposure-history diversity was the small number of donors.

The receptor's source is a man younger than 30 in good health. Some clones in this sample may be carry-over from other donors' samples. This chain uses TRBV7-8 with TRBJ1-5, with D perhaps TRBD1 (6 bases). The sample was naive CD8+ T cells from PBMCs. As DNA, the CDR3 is TGTGCCAGCAGCCCTCACAGGGAGGAGGGCAATCAGCCCCAGCATTTT. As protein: CASSPHREEGNQPQHF.